A selection of T cell receptor beta chains follows, all from one sample in a study of CD8 T cells in Susac syndrome. TCRdb used MiXCR to reprocess the immunoSEQ multiplex PCR reads, holding one entry per CDR3 protein. Among roughly 28,000 distinct CDR3 sequences listed, less than 95% were seen once. The sample consisted of CD8+ T cells from PBMCs. Source of these receptors: a human donor in good health. Each CDR3 is given with its conserved first and last residue. The order of the fields is J gene, V gene, D gene, clone size, CDR3 protein, CDR3 DNA. The D gene is left open where the match is weak. The size entry is marked missing in some rows and otherwise reads once, few, many or a size class.

j_call: TRBJ1-1
v_call: TRBV15
d_call: NA
clone_size: NA
cdr3_aa: CATSRVGSGFEAFF
cdr3_nt: TGTGCCACCAGCAGAGTAGGCAGCGGCTTTGAAGCTTTCTTT

j_call: TRBJ1-2
v_call: TRBV29-1
d_call: TRBD1
clone_size: NA
cdr3_aa: CSVTGGAAYGYTF
cdr3_nt: TGCAGCGTGACAGGGGGCGCCGCCTATGGCTACACCTTC

j_call: TRBJ1-1
v_call: TRBV6-2/TRBV6-3
d_call: NA
clone_size: NA
cdr3_aa: CASSLEEGVYTEAFF
cdr3_nt: TGTGCCAGCAGTCTCGAGGAGGGTGTGTACACTGAAGCTTTCTTT

j_call: TRBJ2-4
v_call: TRBV20-1
d_call: TRBD1
clone_size: NA
cdr3_aa: CSARDRTGVRAKNIQYF
cdr3_nt: TGCAGTGCTAGAGATCGGACAGGGGTGCGGGCCAAAAACATTCAGTACTTC

j_call: TRBJ1-2
v_call: TRBV11-2
d_call: NA
clone_size: NA
cdr3_aa: CASRGGSANYGYTF
cdr3_nt: TGTGCCAGCAGGGGAGGGTCGGCTAACTATGGCTACACCTTC

j_call: TRBJ1-4
v_call: TRBV20-1
d_call: NA
clone_size: NA
cdr3_aa: CSAATATNEKLFF
cdr3_nt: TGCAGTGCTGCGACAGCTACTAATGAAAAACTGTTTTTT

j_call: TRBJ2-1
v_call: TRBV6-2/TRBV6-3
d_call: NA
clone_size: NA
cdr3_aa: CASSGGTNYNEQFF
cdr3_nt: TGTGCCAGCAGTGGGGGGACCAACTACAATGAGCAGTTCTTC

j_call: TRBJ2-2
v_call: TRBV12-3/TRBV12-4
d_call: NA
clone_size: NA
cdr3_aa: CASSLLWTANTGELFF
cdr3_nt: TGTGCCAGCAGTCTTCTTTGGACGGCGAACACCGGGGAGCTGTTTTTT

j_call: TRBJ2-5
v_call: TRBV12-3/TRBV12-4
d_call: TRBD1
clone_size: NA
cdr3_aa: CASRQGADGETQYF
cdr3_nt: TGTGCCAGCAGGCAGGGGGCTGATGGAGAGACCCAGTACTTC

j_call: TRBJ2-3
v_call: TRBV12-3/TRBV12-4
d_call: TRBD1
clone_size: NA
cdr3_aa: CASSPQGASTDTQYF
cdr3_nt: TGTGCCAGCAGCCCCCAGGGGGCTAGCACAGATACGCAGTATTTT

j_call: TRBJ1-3
v_call: TRBV12-3/TRBV12-4
d_call: TRBD1
clone_size: NA
cdr3_aa: CASREVQGYGNTIYF
cdr3_nt: TGTGCCAGCAGGGAGGTACAGGGGTATGGAAACACCATATATTTT

j_call: TRBJ2-2
v_call: TRBV6-5
d_call: NA
clone_size: once
cdr3_aa: CASRTRENTGELFF
cdr3_nt: TGTGCCAGCAGGACTCGGGAGAACACCGGGGAGCTGTTTTTT

j_call: TRBJ2-1
v_call: TRBV6-2/TRBV6-3
d_call: TRBD2
clone_size: NA
cdr3_aa: CASSSKSGVYNEQFF
cdr3_nt: TGTGCCAGCAGTAGCAAAAGCGGGGTTTACAATGAGCAGTTCTTC

j_call: TRBJ2-1
v_call: TRBV29-1
d_call: NA
clone_size: NA
cdr3_aa: CSVVGASYNEQFF
cdr3_nt: TGCAGCGTTGTGGGGGCCTCCTACAATGAGCAGTTCTTC

j_call: TRBJ1-5
v_call: TRBV6-2/TRBV6-3
d_call: NA
clone_size: NA
cdr3_aa: CASSYSAIRFAPGVNNQPQHF
cdr3_nt: TGTGCCAGCAGTTACTCGGCGATAAGGTTCGCCCCGGGAGTAAACAATCAGCCCCAGCATTTT

j_call: TRBJ2-3
v_call: TRBV7-9
d_call: NA
clone_size: NA
cdr3_aa: CASSLKTGFTDTQYF
cdr3_nt: TGTGCCAGCAGCTTAAAGACAGGTTTCACAGATACGCAGTATTTT

j_call: TRBJ2-5
v_call: TRBV21-1
d_call: NA
clone_size: NA
cdr3_aa: CASSNTDQETQYF
cdr3_nt: TGTGCCAGCAGCAATACAGACCAAGAGACCCAGTACTTC

j_call: TRBJ2-3
v_call: TRBV5-1
d_call: TRBD2
clone_size: NA
cdr3_aa: CASSLWGGTGPGDTQYF
cdr3_nt: TGCGCCAGCAGCTTATGGGGGGGTACGGGACCGGGGGATACGCAGTATTTT

j_call: TRBJ2-1
v_call: TRBV5-1
d_call: NA
clone_size: NA
cdr3_aa: CASSYPKGEQFF
cdr3_nt: TGCGCCAGCAGCTACCCGAAGGGTGAGCAGTTCTTC

j_call: TRBJ2-3
v_call: TRBV19
d_call: NA
clone_size: NA
cdr3_aa: CAVRPGVSTDTQYF
cdr3_nt: TGTGCCGTCCGACCGGGGGTTAGCACAGATACGCAGTATTTT

j_call: TRBJ2-1
v_call: TRBV6-1
d_call: TRBD2
clone_size: NA
cdr3_aa: CASSESGGAYNEQFF
cdr3_nt: TGTGCCAGCAGTGAAAGCGGGGGAGCCTACAATGAGCAGTTCTTC

j_call: TRBJ1-1
v_call: TRBV27
d_call: NA
clone_size: once
cdr3_aa: CASSLSPGMNTEAFF
cdr3_nt: TGTGCCAGCAGTTTATCACCAGGCATGAACACTGAAGCTTTCTTT

j_call: TRBJ1-1
v_call: TRBV9
d_call: TRBD1
clone_size: NA
cdr3_aa: CASSGFGTANTEAFF
cdr3_nt: TGTGCCAGCAGCGGATTCGGGACAGCGAACACTGAAGCTTTCTTT

j_call: TRBJ1-2
v_call: TRBV6-2/TRBV6-3
d_call: NA
clone_size: NA
cdr3_aa: CASRGTVPMSGYTF
cdr3_nt: TGTGCCAGCAGAGGGACGGTCCCTATGAGCGGCTACACCTTC

j_call: TRBJ2-7
v_call: TRBV9
d_call: NA
clone_size: NA
cdr3_aa: CASSLRGDATYEQYF
cdr3_nt: TGTGCCAGCAGCCTCCGAGGGGACGCCACCTACGAGCAGTACTTC

j_call: TRBJ1-1
v_call: TRBV3-1
d_call: NA
clone_size: NA
cdr3_aa: CASSQDSLLWVDTEAFF
cdr3_nt: TGTGCCAGCAGCCAAGATTCCTTATTGTGGGTTGACACTGAAGCTTTCTTT

j_call: TRBJ2-2
v_call: TRBV5-1
d_call: NA
clone_size: NA
cdr3_aa: CASSTGQWDTGELFF
cdr3_nt: TGCGCCAGCAGCACCGGACAGTGGGACACCGGGGAGCTGTTTTTT

j_call: TRBJ1-1
v_call: TRBV6-2/TRBV6-3
d_call: TRBD1
clone_size: NA
cdr3_aa: CASLRTGLLGSEAFF
cdr3_nt: TGTGCCAGCCTGCGGACAGGACTTCTCGGCTCTGAAGCTTTCTTT

j_call: TRBJ2-2
v_call: TRBV20-1
d_call: NA
clone_size: NA
cdr3_aa: CSARDLKFGVNTGELFF
cdr3_nt: TGCAGTGCTAGAGATCTCAAGTTTGGTGTGAACACCGGGGAGCTGTTTTTT

j_call: TRBJ1-2
v_call: TRBV29-1
d_call: TRBD1
clone_size: NA
cdr3_aa: CSVEGDRDYGYTF
cdr3_nt: TGCAGCGTTGAAGGCGACAGGGACTATGGCTACACCTTC

j_call: TRBJ2-7
v_call: TRBV20-1
d_call: TRBD1
clone_size: NA
cdr3_aa: CSASLGTGSYEQYF
cdr3_nt: TGCAGTGCTAGCTTGGGGACAGGATCCTACGAGCAGTACTTC

j_call: TRBJ2-1
v_call: TRBV10-3
d_call: NA
clone_size: NA
cdr3_aa: CAISESGGRYNEQFF
cdr3_nt: TGTGCCATCAGTGAGTCCGGGGGGCGGTACAATGAGCAGTTCTTC

j_call: TRBJ1-2
v_call: TRBV20-1
d_call: NA
clone_size: NA
cdr3_aa: CSVPTGLNGYTF
cdr3_nt: TGCAGTGTCCCGACAGGTCTAAATGGCTACACCTTC

j_call: TRBJ2-3
v_call: TRBV19
d_call: NA
clone_size: NA
cdr3_aa: CASSSVAGTDTQYF
cdr3_nt: TGTGCCAGTAGTTCAGTGGCCGGCACAGATACGCAGTATTTT

j_call: TRBJ1-1
v_call: TRBV20-1
d_call: NA
clone_size: NA
cdr3_aa: CSAPEGGLNTEAFF
cdr3_nt: TGCAGTGCGCCTGAGGGCGGATTAAACACTGAAGCTTTCTTT

j_call: TRBJ1-4
v_call: TRBV7-9
d_call: TRBD1
clone_size: NA
cdr3_aa: CASSSRQGEVEKLFF
cdr3_nt: TGTGCCAGCAGCTCCCGACAGGGCGAAGTTGAAAAACTGTTTTTT

j_call: TRBJ1-5
v_call: TRBV5-1
d_call: NA
clone_size: NA
cdr3_aa: CASSLRPAGVNSQPQHF
cdr3_nt: TGCGCCAGCAGCTTGAGGCCCGCCGGGGTTAACAGTCAGCCCCAGCATTTT

j_call: TRBJ2-7
v_call: TRBV3-1
d_call: NA
clone_size: NA
cdr3_aa: CASSPPGDWNEQYF
cdr3_nt: TGTGCCAGCAGCCCGCCAGGGGACTGGAACGAGCAGTACTTC

j_call: TRBJ2-1
v_call: TRBV6-2/TRBV6-3
d_call: TRBD2
clone_size: NA
cdr3_aa: CASRGLARYNEQFF
cdr3_nt: TGTGCCAGCAGAGGACTAGCGCGATACAATGAGCAGTTCTTC

j_call: TRBJ2-2
v_call: TRBV7-9
d_call: NA
clone_size: NA
cdr3_aa: CASSLSGQPTGELFF
cdr3_nt: TGTGCCAGCAGCTTATCCGGACAGCCCACCGGGGAGCTGTTTTTT

j_call: TRBJ1-5
v_call: TRBV27
d_call: NA
clone_size: NA
cdr3_aa: CASSPGDSNQPQHF
cdr3_nt: TGTGCCAGCAGTCCGGGGGACAGCAATCAGCCCCAGCATTTT

j_call: TRBJ2-2
v_call: TRBV6-5
d_call: NA
clone_size: NA
cdr3_aa: CASRGGNTGELFF
cdr3_nt: TGTGCCAGCAGAGGCGGCAACACCGGGGAGCTGTTTTTT

j_call: TRBJ2-2
v_call: TRBV7-2
d_call: TRBD1
clone_size: NA
cdr3_aa: CASSLGRGTGNWGTGELFF
cdr3_nt: TGTGCCAGCAGCTTAGGACGCGGGACAGGGAACTGGGGGACCGGGGAGCTGTTTTTT

j_call: TRBJ2-7
v_call: TRBV20-1
d_call: TRBD2
clone_size: NA
cdr3_aa: CSARGESYEQYF
cdr3_nt: TGCAGTGCTCGGGGGGAATCCTACGAGCAGTACTTC

j_call: TRBJ2-7
v_call: TRBV29-1
d_call: NA
clone_size: NA
cdr3_aa: CSVEDTQSSYEQYF
cdr3_nt: TGCAGCGTTGAGGACACTCAAAGCTCCTACGAGCAGTACTTC